The sequence of this T cell receptor beta chain was determined in a study of cytomegalovirus exposure and HLA in healthy donors. Primers: 60 Vbeta forward and 13 Jbeta reverse. Sequenced by immunoSEQ multiplex PCR; TCRdb stores in-frame clones only, minus some. The table records under 130,000 clones, roughly two thirds of them present only once. The V gene's germline CDR1 is SGHRS and CDR2 YFSETQ. V lost 2 bases to trimming and J lost 7 bases, with 13 bases between them. The CDR3 runs to 13 residues. The rearrangement uses TRBV5-1 and TRBJ2-7; the D gene is possibly TRBD1 (7 bases). The clonotype comes from a man under 40 in good health and CMV-seronegative. Sequences were obtained from PBMCs. This CDR3 is CASSFAGGREQYF. The CDR3 DNA follows: TGCGCCAGCAGCTTTGCAGGGGGGAGGGAGCAGTACTTC.